The 17 T cell receptor beta chains listed next were all sequenced from one sample in a study of naive and memory T cell subsets. An equimolar mix of two oligonucleotides served as the beta constant-region primer for TRBC1 and TRBC2. Using its own MiXCR run on the UMI-ligation and nested PCR reads, TCRdb lists one record per CDR3 protein. The profile shows over 75,000 distinct CDR3 sequences, around 13% of them singletons. The specimen was central memory CD4+ T cells from blood. These receptors originate from a human donor in good health.

This clonotype turned up a few times. J is TRBJ2-7 and V is TRBV20-1, with 15 positions matching TRBD2. The CDR3 totals 16 residues. Germline V CDR1 and CDR2: DFQATT, SNEGSKA (reference sequence). V was clipped by 6 bases and J by 1 base; unmatched bases: 7. The CDR3 region is CSATSGLAGGSYEQYF. CDR3 nucleotide sequence: TGCAGTGCGACATCTGGACTAGCGGGAGGGTCCTACGAGCAGTACTTC.

The chain is built from TRBV5-4 and TRBJ2-7; TRBD2 matches at 10 bases. Germline CDR1 is SGHNT and CDR2 is YYREEE (reference sequence). Unmatched junction bases numbered 10, after V lost 0 bases and J lost 4 bases. The length of the CDR3 is 17 residues. In DNA form, the CDR3 reads TGTGCCAGCAGCTTGGAGGGACTAGCGTTAGGTCCTTACGAGCAGTACTTC. Translated, it gives CASSLEGLALGPYEQYF.

This clonotype showed up just a few times. With a much larger clone just one base away, this may be a read error. V gene TRBV5-4 combines with J gene TRBJ2-7; tentatively, D is TRBD2 (6 bases). The V end lost 2 bases, the J end lost 1 base, and 13 bases lay between the germline ends. The CDR3 runs 15 residues. Germline loops: CDR1 SGHNT, CDR2 YYREEE (reference sequence). CDR3 coding DNA: TGTGCCAGCAGCTTAGCAGGGACTGGATCCTACGAGCAGTACTTC. It is translated as CASSLAGTGSYEQYF.

The chain carries TRBV7-8 and TRBJ1-2; D gene uncertain. The CDR3 consists of 16 residues. V was shortened by 4 bases and J by 8 bases, with 23 bases between the two germline ends. Germline-derived CDR1 and CDR2 are SGHVS and FQNEAQ. CDR3 region: CASSWGGLTAVEGYTF. The CDR3 coding sequence is TGTGCCAGCAGCTGGGGAGGTTTGACCGCCGTTGAGGGCTACACCTTC.

This clonotype came up a few times. V and J are TRBV5-4 and TRBJ2-1; 7 nucleotides align to TRBD2. J gave up 10 bases and V 2 bases, and 3 bases lay outside the gene matches. The germline V gene has CDR1 SGHNT and CDR2 YYREEE (reference sequence). CDR3 size: 12 residues. Here the CDR3 DNA reads TGTGCCAGCAGCTTTAGACTAGCAGAGCAGTTCTTC. It translates to CASSFRLAEQFF.

The rearrangement uses TRBV7-2 and TRBJ2-2; no definite D call. This CDR3 is 13 amino acids long. Germline-derived CDR1 and CDR2 are SGHTA and FQGNSA. Trimming took 0 bases from V and 8 from J, leaving 7 bases between them. This CDR3 is CASSLAQVGELFF. For the CDR3, the DNA is TGTGCCAGCAGCTTAGCGCAGGTTGGGGAGCTGTTTTTT.

The chain is built from TRBV29-1 and TRBJ2-5; D is possibly TRBD1 (5 bases). V was trimmed by 8 bases and J by 5 bases, leaving 18 bases between them. This CDR3 spans 13 amino acids. Germline assignment: CDR1 SQVTM and CDR2 ANQGSEA. CDR3 sequence reads: CSTIPGRVETQYF. The CDR3 nucleotides read TGCAGCACAATCCCAGGGCGCGTGGAGACCCAGTACTTC.

In the case of this clonotype: Possible read error: a much larger clone is one base away. The chain couples TRBV7-8 to TRBJ2-2; 8 positions agree with TRBD2. Germline V CDR1 and CDR2: SGHVS, FQNEAQ. CDR3 length: 13 amino acids. J gave up 5 bases and V 7 bases, and 3 bases lay outside the gene matches. DNA for the CDR3: TGTGCCAGCAATCCGGGGGGGACCGGGGAGCTGTTTTTT. This translates into CASNPGGTGELFF.

This clonotype was seen repeatedly, ten times or more. This chain joins TRBV12-3 or TRBV12-4 and TRBJ2-3, with D tentatively TRBD2 (6 bases). The CDR3 is 15 amino acids. Trimming stripped 6 bases from V and 0 bases from J, with 13 bases between. This CDR3 is CASRGRERSTDTQYF. CDR3 bases: TGTGCCAGCAGAGGCCGGGAGCGGAGCACAGATACGCAGTATTTT.

The V gene is TRBV7-9, the J gene TRBJ2-5; 7 bases line up with TRBD1. The V segment lost 5 bases and the J segment 1 base; nucleotides outside the gene matches: 7. Per the germline V gene, CDR1 is SEHNR and CDR2 is FQNEAQ (reference sequence). The CDR3 has 15 residues. Written as DNA, the CDR3 is TGTGCCAGCAGCCCGGACAGGTTACGCCAAGAGACCCAGTACTTC. It encodes CASSPDRLRQETQYF. Looking up the rest from reference TRBV7-9 and TRBJ2-5 gives the full variable domain: DTGVSQNPRHKITKRGQNVTFRCDPISEHNRLYWYRQTLGQGPEFLTYFQNEAQLEKSRLLSDRFSAERPKGSFSTLEIQRTEQGDSAMYLCASSPDRLRQETQYFGPGTRLLVL.

Ten or more counts support this clonotype. The chain links TRBV12-3 or TRBV12-4 to TRBJ1-2; 8 bases fit TRBD1. The junction had 14 bases not matched to a gene; V was cut back by 8 bases and J by 6 bases. The CDR3 length is 15 residues. CDR3 sequence (DNA): TGTGCCAGCGGAGTCGGAGGGGGCAGGGGGCATGGCTACACCTTC. Translating it yields CASGVGGGRGHGYTF.

The J gene is TRBJ2-3, the V gene TRBV10-1; unclear D gene. CDR3 length equals 16 residues. V gave up 0 bases and J gave up 3 bases, with 13 bases separating them. The germline gives CDR1 WNHNN, CDR2 SYGVQD (reference sequence). CDR3 nucleotides: TGCGCCAGCAGTGAGTCCATAGGCCCCGCAACAGATACGCAGTATTTT. It is translated as CASSESIGPATDTQYF.

The V gene is TRBV6-6, the J gene TRBJ2-1; weak D call: TRBD1 (5 bases). The CDR3 consists of 15 residues. Germline V gene data show CDR1 as MNHNY and CDR2 as SVGAGI (reference sequence). V dropped 8 bases and J dropped 0 bases, with 14 bases sitting between them. The CDR3 bases are TGTGCCAGCGGATTAGGACAAACCTCCTACAATGAGCAGTTCTTC. Protein: CASGLGQTSYNEQFF.

This clonotype was counted only a few times. V and J are TRBV2 and TRBJ2-3, with TRBD1 matching over 7 bases. Trimming cost V 5 bases and J 0 bases; bases outside gene matches: 5. There are 15 residues in the CDR3. Germline V CDR1 and CDR2: SNHLY, FYNNEI. The CDR3 region has the DNA TGTGCCAGCAGTCCACAGGGGCAGAGCACAGATACGCAGTATTTT. Encoded protein: CASSPQGQSTDTQYF.

For this clonotype: This may be a read error, as it is one base from a much larger clone. The chain combines TRBV6-2 or TRBV6-3 with TRBJ2-3, with D unclear. The J call may not be correct, given that the DNA end is closer to TRBJ1-5. This CDR3 is 14 amino acids long. The germline V gene has CDR1 MNHEY and CDR2 SVGEGT. CDR3 loop: CASSPLMREDTQHF. The CDR3 DNA follows: TGTGCCAGCAGCCCACTCATGAGGGAAGATACGCAGCATTTT.

Only a few counts were recorded for this clonotype. The chain has TRBV18 and TRBJ2-1; 11 positions match TRBD2. Germline lookup yields CDR1 KGHSH and CDR2 LQKENI. V gave up 5 bases and J gave up 5 bases; unmatched junction bases: 5. The CDR3 loop spans 15 amino acids. CDR3 DNA: TGTGCCAGCTCAGCGGGGACTAGCGGAAACAATGAGCAGTTCTTC. Residues: CASSAGTSGNNEQFF.

This clonotype was picked up one time. The chain has TRBV3-1 and TRBJ1-5; D ambiguous. The CDR3 loop spans 13 amino acids. Germline V gene lookup returns CDR1 LGHDT and CDR2 YNNKEL (reference sequence). Trimming shortened V by 7 bases and J by 1 base, and 8 bases separated the two germline ends. CDR3 region: CASTLGSNQPQHF. The CDR3 DNA reads TGTGCCAGCACCCTGGGAAGCAATCAGCCCCAGCATTTT.